This T cell receptor beta chain was profiled in a study of blood T cells in healthy people across ages. Peripheral blood, roughly 9.3 milliliters per donor, was collected. Whole-study results and caveats: Conclusively comparing naive with antigen-experienced cells was impossible with unsorted PBMCs.

A second PCR, run for roughly 7 to 12 cycles, used a sample-barcoded 5' primer plus a J-beta primer mix. The template-switch adaptor, which had 12 random nucleotides, put a tag on each cDNA molecule. TCRdb fed the 5' RACE reads into MiXCR, producing one record per CDR3 protein. The data contain about 290,000 distinct CDR3 sequences, around 29% of them singletons. Of note for this clonotype: Its specificity is unknown.

The sample was blood. This receptor was obtained from a woman in her seventies in good health.

CDR3 bases: TGCAGCGTTGAAGAGGGACAGGGTTTCAATGAGCAGTTCTTC. Translation: CSVEEGQGFNEQFF. This chain uses TRBV29-1 with TRBJ2-1; 9 bases map to TRBD1. The CDR3 covers 14 residues. J was trimmed by 6 bases and V by 0 bases; bases with no gene match: 3. Germline CDR1 and CDR2: SQVTM and ANQGSEA.